This T cell receptor (beta chain) is drawn from a study of blood T cell repertoires in COVID-19. The CDR3 extends over 14 amino acids. The germline CDR1 and CDR2 sequences are SNHLY and FYNNEI. Trimming left V 2 bases short and J 1 base short, with 8 bases between. Sequenced by immunoSEQ multiplex PCR; TCRdb stores in-frame clones only, minus some. The sample lists approximately 200,000 clones; around nine tenths were seen once. This sequence originates from a man aged 30 to 45 with acute or convalescent COVID-19. The sample consisted of peripheral blood. This chain joins TRBV2 and TRBJ1-1, with a weak D call TRBD1 (5 bases). Here the CDR3 reads CASSELGPNTEAFF. DNA for the CDR3: TGTGCCAGCAGTGAATTGGGGCCGAACACTGAAGCTTTCTTT.